In its sample, the clone carrying this TCR beta chain was seen a few times. The assay was immunoSEQ multiplex PCR, and TCRdb's table has in-frame clones only and misses some. The data show more than 85,000 clones, with around nine tenths seen just once and 17% held by the top ten. This record belongs to a study of control samples from healthy donors and cancer patients. The CDR3 has 15 residues. With V trimmed by 11 bases and J by 2 bases, 11 bases remained unmatched. Germline V gene sequence: CDR1 KGHDR, CDR2 SFDVKD. The specimen sequenced was blood. The receptor comes from a woman between 50 and 59 years old in good health. The chain couples TRBV24-1 to TRBJ2-1, with 7 bases that match TRBD1. The CDR3 region is CANLSTGRAYNEQFF. CDR3 nucleotide sequence: TGTGCCAACCTGTCGACAGGGCGGGCCTACAATGAGCAGTTCTTC.